The 29 T cell receptor beta chains listed next were all sequenced from one sample in a study of T cells in lung cancer brain metastases. The data were produced by immunoSEQ multiplex PCR, yet TCRdb's version contains in-frame clones alone and is incomplete. Of approximately 3,000 clones detected, less than 90% appear once; the ten largest clones hold more than 5.5%. Sequenced material: tumor tissue from the primary lung tumor. The receptor set was obtained from a woman aged 55 to 70 with non-small cell lung cancer.

CDR3 DNA sequence: TGCAGCGTTGAGGGCGTAGCGGGGGGGTTGTATGAGCAGTTCTTC. This gives the protein CSVEGVAGGLYEQFF. The chain employs TRBV29-1 and TRBJ2-1; the match to TRBD2 covers 11 bases. From germline, CDR1 is SQVTM and CDR2 ANQGSEA. The CDR3 has 15 residues. The V gene end was trimmed by 3 bases and the J gene end by 8 bases; junction bases not matched to a gene: 9.

The gene calls are TRBV15 and TRBJ2-3; D is undetermined. The CDR3 totals 16 residues. Germline CDR1 is LNHNV and CDR2 is YYDKDF (reference sequence). V was cut by 0 bases and J by 0 bases, with 10 bases left in between. The CDR3 DNA reads as TGTGCCACCAGCAGAGATCAAGTGGGGAGCACAGATACGCAGTATTTT. Protein sequence: CATSRDQVGSTDTQYF.

The rearrangement uses TRBV7-6 and TRBJ2-7; unclear D gene. The CDR3 spans 14 residues. Germline V gives CDR1 SGHVS, CDR2 FNYEAQ. The ends were cut back, 2 bases at V and 0 bases at J, with 8 bases in the middle. The chain's CDR3 is CASSLYVSSYEQYF. Written as DNA, the CDR3 is TGTGCCAGCAGCTTATACGTCAGCTCCTACGAGCAGTACTTC.

The chain combines TRBV15 with TRBJ2-4, with 8 positions matching TRBD1. The CDR3 extends over 16 amino acids. The V segment lost 5 bases and the J segment 8 bases; nucleotides outside the gene matches: 14. Germline V gene lookup returns CDR1 LNHNV and CDR2 YYDKDF (reference sequence). The CDR3 loop reads CATSLGRTGFADIQYF. The DNA for the CDR3 is TGTGCCACCAGCCTCGGAAGGACAGGGTTCGCGGACATTCAGTACTTC.

The CDR3 spells CASRPQGTNEQFF. CDR3 DNA: TGTGCCAGCAGGCCTCAGGGAACCAATGAGCAGTTCTTC. The chain employs TRBV7-2 and TRBJ2-1; TRBD1 is a possible D gene (5 bases). Trimming removed 6 bases from V and 6 bases from J, with 12 bases in between. Germline CDR1 is SGHTA and CDR2 is FQGNSA. CDR3 length: 13 residues.

The chain combines TRBV4-1 with TRBJ2-7; 10 nucleotides match TRBD2. The CDR3 loop spans 17 amino acids. V shed 2 bases and J 6 bases; nucleotides not matched to a gene: 13. The germline gives CDR1 MGHRA, CDR2 YSYEKL. CDR3 region: CASSQSPSSGSSSEQYF. For the CDR3, the DNA is TGCGCCAGCAGCCAATCCCCGTCTAGCGGGAGTTCAAGCGAGCAGTACTTC.

The V gene is TRBV7-2, the J gene TRBJ2-5; possibly TRBD2 for D (5 bases). Germline V lookup: CDR1 SGHTA, CDR2 FQGNSA. V lost 5 bases to trimming and J lost 3 bases, with 10 bases between them. The CDR3 runs to 13 residues. Written as DNA, the CDR3 is TGTGCCAGCAGCGACTGGAGGAAAGAGACCCAGTACTTC. This codes for CASSDWRKETQYF.

Worth noting for this clone: The junction shows a germline mismatch at one end, possibly a read error. V and J are TRBV6-1 and TRBJ1-6; 8 bases match TRBD1. The CDR3 is 11 residues long. Germline assignment: CDR1 MNHNS and CDR2 SASEGT. The CDR3 loop is CASRGGDRRVF. CDR3 nucleotides: TGTGCCAGCAGGGGGGGGGACAGGCGGGTTTTT.

The gene calls are TRBV19 and TRBJ2-5, with 7 positions matching TRBD2. Per the germline V gene, CDR1 is LNHDA and CDR2 is SQIVND (reference sequence). Germline trimming cut 5 bases from V and 5 bases from J; bases unmatched to any gene: 5. CDR3 length: 13 amino acids. As DNA, the CDR3 is TGTGCCAGTAGTCCAAAAGCGGGGGAGACCCAGTACTTC. Protein product: CASSPKAGETQYF.

This chain joins TRBV28 and TRBJ2-7; D possibly corresponds to TRBD2 (5 bases). Germline-derived CDR1 and CDR2 are MDHEN and SYDVKM. There are 12 residues in the CDR3. V was cut by 2 bases and J by 4 bases, with 6 bases left in between. The chain's CDR3 is CASSLEGYEQYF. The CDR3 region has the DNA TGTGCCAGCAGTTTAGAGGGTTACGAGCAGTACTTC.

V is TRBV9 and J is TRBJ1-1, with 9 bases identical to TRBD1. V gave up 4 bases and J gave up 1 base; unmatched junction bases: 5. Germline V gene lookup returns CDR1 SGDLS and CDR2 YYNGEE. The CDR3 spans 15 residues. The CDR3 reads CASSPTTGGNTEAFF. The CDR3 DNA is TGTGCCAGCAGCCCGACGACAGGGGGGAACACTGAAGCTTTCTTT. Together with reference TRBV9 and TRBJ1-1, the CDR3 gives the full variable domain: DSGVTQTPKHLITATGQRVTLRCSPRSGDLSVYWYQQSLDQGLQFLIQYYNGEERAKGNILERFSAQQFPDLHSELNLSSLELGDSALYFCASSPTTGGNTEAFFGQGTRLTVV.

This chain links TRBV9 with TRBJ2-7, with a possible D match to TRBD2 (7 bases). V dropped 3 bases and J dropped 3 bases, with 16 bases sitting between them. CDR3 length: 15 residues. Germline loops: CDR1 SGDLS, CDR2 YYNGEE. CDR3 amino acids: CASSEGGGGLYEQYF. As DNA, the CDR3 is TGTGCCAGCAGCGAGGGCGGCGGGGGCCTCTACGAGCAGTACTTC. Supplemented by reference TRBV9 and TRBJ2-7, the full variable domain reads DSGVTQTPKHLITATGQRVTLRCSPRSGDLSVYWYQQSLDQGLQFLIQYYNGEERAKGNILERFSAQQFPDLHSELNLSSLELGDSALYFCASSEGGGGLYEQYFGPGTRLTVT.

This clone was picked up one time. The chain has TRBV11-2 and TRBJ2-3, with 9 bases that match TRBD2. Germline V gene sequence: CDR1 SGHAT, CDR2 FQNNGV. The CDR3 has 15 residues. V gave up 1 base and J gave up 6 bases; unmatched junction bases: 5. The chain's CDR3 is CASSLVSGGRDTQYF. Written as DNA, the CDR3 is TGTGCCAGCAGCTTAGTGAGCGGGGGGCGCGATACGCAGTATTTT.

As DNA, the CDR3 is TGTGCCTGGAGGCCTCGGGGGCGTTTGGAGACCCAGTACTTC. This encodes CAWRPRGRLETQYF. V is TRBV30 and J is TRBJ2-5; either TRBD1 or TRBD2 may supply D (6 bases each). V dropped 3 bases and J dropped 5 bases, with 16 bases sitting between them. CDR3 length: 14 residues. Per germline, CDR1 GTSNPN and CDR2 SVGIG (reference sequence).

The chain joins TRBV7-2 to TRBJ1-1, with 11 bases matching TRBD1. V trimming: 2 bases; J trimming: 2 bases; junction bases outside the gene matches: 4. In germline, CDR1 is SGHTA, CDR2 FQGNSA. The CDR3 totals 16 residues. The CDR3 DNA reads as TGTGCCAGCAGCTTAAGGAGGACAGGGGGCAACACTGAAGCTTTCTTT. The encoded protein is CASSLRRTGGNTEAFF.

This chain joins TRBV4-2 and TRBJ1-1, with TRBD1 matching 8 bases. This CDR3 has 16 amino acids. From germline, CDR1 is LGHNA and CDR2 YNFKEQ. V shed 3 bases, J shed 1 base, and the junction held 7 bases outside the gene matches. The CDR3 here is CASSQLGTGSNTEAFF. The DNA for the CDR3 is TGTGCCAGCAGCCAGCTAGGGACAGGTTCGAACACTGAAGCTTTCTTT.

The chain combines TRBV2 with TRBJ2-3; 7 positions match TRBD2. Germline V gene data show CDR1 as SNHLY and CDR2 as FYNNEI. V shed 6 bases, J shed 2 bases, and the junction held 2 bases outside the gene matches. The CDR3 is made up of 13 amino acids. The CDR3 region has the DNA TGTGCCAGCAGGCGGGACTACACAGATACGCAGTATTTT. Protein product: CASRRDYTDTQYF.

The chain carries TRBV6-5 and TRBJ2-3, with TRBD2 matching over 10 bases. Germline V CDR1 and CDR2: MNHEY, SVGAGI. Trimming at V came to 4 bases and at J to 1 base, leaving 5 bases not matched to a gene. The CDR3 length is 16 residues. The CDR3 nucleotides read TGTGCCAGCAGTTCTAGCGGGAGAGGGGGCACAGATACGCAGTATTTT. Encoded protein: CASSSSGRGGTDTQYF.

The rearrangement uses TRBV4-3 and TRBJ1-1, with a tentative D call TRBD1 (5 bases). V was shortened by 0 bases and J by 2 bases, with 13 bases between the two germline ends. The CDR3 is 16 amino acids. The V gene's germline CDR1 is LGHNA and CDR2 YSLEER. The CDR3 DNA sequence: TGCGCCAGCAGCCAAGATCGGGGCGGCGCAAACACTGAAGCTTTCTTT. Translating gives CASSQDRGGANTEAFF.

This clone appeared once. The chain carries TRBV4-3 and TRBJ2-3; 11 bases fit TRBD2. J gave up 2 bases and V 0 bases, and 16 bases lay outside the gene matches. CDR1 is LGHNA, CDR2 YSLEER, per germline. This CDR3 is built from 21 residues. CDR3 nucleotides: TGCGCCAGCAGCCAAGATCACCTGGGACTAGCGGAGGGGGGGGTCACAGATACGCAGTATTTT. Translation: CASSQDHLGLAEGGVTDTQYF.

This clone was detected only once. The chain carries TRBV5-1 and TRBJ1-1; D may be TRBD1 (5 bases). Germline CDR1 SGHRS, CDR2 YFSETQ. This CDR3 is built from 16 residues. With 5 bases removed from V and 4 bases from J, the gap between germline ends came to 21 bases. The CDR3 loop is CASRKEWTGVSTEAFF. The CDR3 coding sequence is TGCGCCAGCAGAAAGGAGTGGACGGGGGTGAGCACTGAAGCTTTCTTT.

V gene TRBV2 combines with J gene TRBJ2-5, with 9 nucleotides matching TRBD1. Germline trimming cut 4 bases from V and 10 bases from J; bases unmatched to any gene: 13. Looked up from germline, CDR1 is SNHLY and CDR2 is FYNNEI. The CDR3 is made up of 15 amino acids. The CDR3 DNA is TGTGCCAGCAGTGCACAGGGGGCGGGGCTGTGGAGCCAGTACTTC. Protein sequence: CASSAQGAGLWSQYF.

The V gene is TRBV11-2, the J gene TRBJ2-3; D uncertain. CDR3 length: 14 amino acids. Germline CDR1 reads SGHAT; CDR2 reads FQNNGV. V gave up 6 bases and J gave up 5 bases, with 15 bases separating them. CDR3 nucleotides: TGTGCCAGCAGACACAACTACCAACAAGATACGCAGTATTTT. Amino acids: CASRHNYQQDTQYF.

This clone was seen only a few times. V gene TRBV15 combines with J gene TRBJ2-4; 13 bases match TRBD2. CDR3 length: 15 amino acids. The V and J ends lost 1 base and 8 bases, in that order; junction bases with no gene match: 2. The germline V gene has CDR1 LNHNV and CDR2 YYDKDF (reference sequence). Written as DNA, the CDR3 is TGTGCCACCAGCAGAGTAACTAGCGGGAGGGACATTCAGTACTTC. Protein product: CATSRVTSGRDIQYF.

This clone has a handful of counts. The J gene is TRBJ2-1, the V gene TRBV7-8; TRBD2 agrees at 8 bases. Germline CDR1 reads SGHVS; CDR2 reads FQNEAQ. The ends lost 2 bases at V and 6 bases at J; junction bases unmatched: 6. The CDR3 has 15 residues. CDR3 coding DNA: TGTGCCAGCAGCTTATTCGGCGGGACTAGCAATGAGCAGTTCTTC. Protein: CASSLFGGTSNEQFF. Using reference TRBV7-8 and TRBJ2-1 for the parts outside the CDR3, the full variable domain is GAGVSQSPRYKVAKRGQDVALRCDPISGHVSLFWYQQALGQGPEFLTYFQNEAQLDKSGLPSDRFFAERPEGSVSTLKIQRTQQEDSAVYLCASSLFGGTSNEQFFGPGTRLTVL.

The CDR3 bases are TGTGCCAGCAGCGAGGGAGGACTAGCGAGCGAGCAGTACTTC. This translates into CASSEGGLASEQYF. The chain has TRBV9 and TRBJ2-7; TRBD2 matches at 9 bases. Germline values: CDR1 SGDLS, CDR2 YYNGEE. The CDR3 is 14 residues long. Trimming removed 3 bases from V and 6 bases from J; junction bases left unmatched: 7.

The chain joins TRBV5-8 to TRBJ2-5, with TRBD1 matching 9 bases. The CDR3 has 13 residues. Germline lookup yields CDR1 SGHTS and CDR2 YDEGEE. The J segment lost 7 bases and the V segment lost 4 bases, leaving 5 bases of the junction unmatched. The CDR3 DNA reads TGTGCCAGCAGCCACAGGGGGCGAGGGACCCAGTACTTC. Encoded protein: CASSHRGRGTQYF.

On this clone itself: Other nucleotide sequences in the sample specify the same CDR3. This sequence joins TRBV11-2 and TRBJ2-5; TRBD1 might be the D (5 bases). The CDR3 contains 14 residues. CDR1 and CDR2 (germline): SGHAT, FQNNGV. Trimming pared 5 bases from V and 5 bases from J, leaving 15 bases between. The CDR3 coding sequence is TGTGCCAGCAGCCAACGAACCAGGGATGAGACCCAGTACTTC. It encodes CASSQRTRDETQYF.

The V call is TRBV7-6, the J call TRBJ2-3, with D tentatively TRBD1 (5 bases). V gave up 3 bases and J gave up 2 bases, with 9 bases separating them. This CDR3 is built from 14 residues. The germline CDR1 and CDR2 sequences are SGHVS and FNYEAQ. The CDR3 sequence: CASSFLTATDTQYF. The CDR3, as DNA: TGTGCCAGCAGCTTCCTGACAGCCACAGATACGCAGTATTTT.